This TCR beta chain is from a study of T cells after yellow fever vaccination. This clonotype came up many times. Each CDR3 protein is one row after TCRdb ran MiXCR on the 5' RACE reads. Among approximately 250,000 distinct CDR3 sequences listed, more than 3.5% were seen once. Germline V gene lookup returns CDR1 SGHTA and CDR2 FQGTGA. Trimming removed 1 base at V and 4 bases at J, with 13 bases between. The CDR3 spans 15 residues. The chain uses TRBV7-3 and TRBJ2-5; D is uncertain. The sample was PBMCs, taken 15 days after the yellow fever booster vaccination. The receptor's source is a young man who received the YFV17D yellow fever vaccine. The DNA of the CDR3 is TGTGCCAGCAGCTTAATAGGGCTGGATGGAGAGACCCAGTACTTC. Protein: CASSLIGLDGETQYF.